Each of the 13 T cell receptor beta chains below was sequenced from the same sample in a study of T cell repertoires in cytomegalovirus infection. One entry per CDR3 protein, called by TCRdb with MiXCR from the reads. The top ten clones hold around 25% of a sample with 500,000 or so distinct CDR3 sequences, about 17% of them seen once. The sequencing input was CD8+ T cells from PBMCs. The source of these receptors is a human donor in good health (CMV status not recorded). Some clones in this sample may be carry-over from other donors' samples.

This clonotype was seen repeatedly, ten times or more. The chain couples TRBV7-9 to TRBJ2-3; 8 positions match TRBD2. The V segment lost 4 bases and the J segment 2 bases; nucleotides outside the gene matches: 5. The V gene's germline CDR1 is SEHNR and CDR2 FQNEAQ (reference sequence). The length of the CDR3 is 15 residues. The CDR3, as DNA: TGTGCCAGCAGCTCCATAGCGGGACCCACAGATACGCAGTATTTT. Amino acid sequence: CASSSIAGPTDTQYF.

This clonotype has only a few counts. The rearrangement joins TRBV25-1 to TRBJ2-7; perhaps D is TRBD1 or TRBD2 (5 bases each). CDR1 and CDR2 (germline): MGHDK, SYGVNS. This CDR3 is 13 amino acids long. The ends were cut back, 3 bases at V and 3 bases at J, with 9 bases in the middle. CDR3 DNA sequence: TGTGCCAGCAGTGACAGGGACCGCTACGAGCAGTACTTC. This translates into CASSDRDRYEQYF.

In its sample, this clonotype was seen a few times. This chain joins TRBV5-1 and TRBJ2-2; TRBD2 is a possible D gene (5 bases). V was trimmed by 0 bases and J by 5 bases, leaving 11 bases between them. The CDR3 is 15 amino acids. Germline V gene lookup returns CDR1 SGHRS and CDR2 YFSETQ. CDR3 sequence (DNA): TGCGCCAGCAGCTTGGGCCGGGAAAGGACCGGGGAGCTGTTTTTT. It is translated as CASSLGRERTGELFF.

As regards this clonotype: A much larger clone differs from this one at a single base, so this may be a read error. This chain uses TRBV11-2 with TRBJ2-3, with TRBD2 identical over 7 bases. This CDR3 has 17 amino acids. CDR1 SGHAT and CDR2 FQNNGV come from the germline V gene. In DNA, the CDR3 is TGTGCCAGAAGCTATTCGGGGGGAGCCTGGAGCACAGATACGCAGTATTTT. Amino acids: CARSYSGGAWSTDTQYF.

With regard to this clonotype: One junction end does not reproduce the germline sequence, and a read error may be involved. V and J are TRBV11-2 and TRBJ2-7, with 9 bases fitting TRBD1. The CDR3 sequence is 12 residues long. Germline CDR1 SGHAT, CDR2 FQNNGV. CDR3 amino acids: CACSFVQGAKYF. The DNA of the CDR3 is TGTGCCTGCAGCTTTGTACAGGGGGCGAAGTACTTC.

Ten or more counts support this clonotype. The V call is TRBV11-2, the J call TRBJ1-1; D may be TRBD1 (6 bases). Germline V gives CDR1 SGHAT, CDR2 FQNNGV. CDR3 size: 17 residues. V was cut by 2 bases and J by 3 bases, with 19 bases left in between. The CDR3 loop is CASSLWGGGGHHTEAFF. In DNA form, the CDR3 reads TGTGCCAGCAGCTTATGGGGAGGCGGGGGGCATCACACTGAAGCTTTCTTT.

This clonotype came up many times. The genes are TRBV4-1 and TRBJ1-4; perhaps TRBD1 as D (6 bases). V was shortened by 7 bases and J by 8 bases, with 29 bases between the two germline ends. This CDR3 spans 18 amino acids. CDR1 and CDR2 (germline): MGHRA, YSYEKL. CDR3 sequence (DNA): TGCGCCAGCACCAGGGCAGGGGCTCTAGGGGGATTTAGAGAAAAACTGTTTTTT. This translates into CASTRAGALGGFREKLFF.

Only a few counts were recorded for this clonotype. The J gene is TRBJ1-1, the V gene TRBV5-6; no clear D gene. The CDR3 covers 14 residues. Germline V gene lookup returns CDR1 SGHDT and CDR2 YYEEEE. V shed 4 bases and J shed 6 bases, with 16 bases lying between them. The CDR3 bases are TGTGCCAGCAGCATCAACCCACAGAGCGCTGAAGCTTTCTTT. This encodes CASSINPQSAEAFF.

This clonotype was detected only a few times. No conserved phenylalanine or tryptophan is present at the end of the CDR3, so a read error is the likely explanation. The chain couples TRBV28 to TRBJ2-1; no reliable D call. The J call may be in error: the DNA end matches TRBJ1-2 better. The germline V gene has CDR1 MDHEN and CDR2 SYDVKM. This CDR3 has 8 residues. This CDR3 reads CASSPYTG. CDR3 nucleotide sequence: TGTGCCAGCAGCCCGTACACCGGT.

The table lists this clonotype with many counts. The CDR3: CASSSPGQGTYGYTF. CDR3 in DNA: TGTGCCAGCAGTTCCCCGGGACAGGGGACTTATGGCTACACCTTC. This rearrangement joins TRBV28 to TRBJ1-2; 10 nucleotides align to TRBD1. With 4 bases clipped from V and 5 bases from J, the junction kept 7 bases outside the gene matches. CDR1 is MDHEN, CDR2 SYDVKM, per germline. The CDR3 spans 15 residues.

The rearrangement links TRBV5-1 to TRBJ2-1, with a tentative D call TRBD1 (5 bases). The CDR3 consists of 17 residues. Germline V gives CDR1 SGHRS, CDR2 YFSETQ. V gave up 1 base and J gave up 6 bases, with 20 bases separating them. This chain's CDR3 is CASSLSAGLGYGNEQFF. The CDR3 bases are TGCGCCAGCAGCTTGTCGGCAGGGTTGGGGTACGGCAATGAGCAGTTCTTC. Full variable domain (missing parts from reference TRBV5-1 and TRBJ2-1): KAGVTQTPRYLIKTRGQQVTLSCSPISGHRSVSWYQQTPGQGLQFLFEYFSETQRNKGNFPGRFSGRQFSNSRSEMNVSTLELGDSALYLCASSLSAGLGYGNEQFFGPGTRLTVL.

The chain recombines TRBV7-3 with TRBJ2-3; the match to TRBD2 covers 7 bases. The CDR3 spans 15 residues. V lost 3 bases, J lost 5 bases, and 8 bases stayed unmatched. CDR1 SGHTA and CDR2 FQGTGA come from the germline V gene. The CDR3 loop reads CASSFYGRAQDTQYF. The CDR3 coding sequence is TGTGCCAGCAGCTTCTATGGGAGGGCACAAGATACGCAGTATTTT.

About this clonotype itself: Germline and junction disagree at one end, which may indicate a read error. The CDR3 reads CASSQDTPGGGSYNDQFF. The CDR3 DNA sequence: TGTGCCAGCAGCCAAGATACCCCCGGGGGCGGGAGCTACAATGATCAGTTCTTC. V usage is TRBV4-2 and J usage is TRBJ2-1; D is possibly TRBD2 (7 bases). This CDR3 is built from 18 residues. Germline CDR1 LGHNA, CDR2 YNFKEQ.